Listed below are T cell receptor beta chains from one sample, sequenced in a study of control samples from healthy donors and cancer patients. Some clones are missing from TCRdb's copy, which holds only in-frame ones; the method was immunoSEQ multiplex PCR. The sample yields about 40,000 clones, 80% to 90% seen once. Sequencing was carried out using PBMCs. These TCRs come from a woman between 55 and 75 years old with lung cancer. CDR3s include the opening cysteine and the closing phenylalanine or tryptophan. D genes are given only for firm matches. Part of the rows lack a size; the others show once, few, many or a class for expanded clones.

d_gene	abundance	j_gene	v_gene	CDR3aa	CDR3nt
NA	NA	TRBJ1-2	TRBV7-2	CASTRTAANYGYTF	TGTGCCAGCACCCGGACGGCAGCTAACTATGGCTACACCTTC
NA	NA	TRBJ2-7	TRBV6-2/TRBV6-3	CASSTDGYEQYF	TGTGCCAGCAGTACGGACGGGTACGAGCAGTACTTC
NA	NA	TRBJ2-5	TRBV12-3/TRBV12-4	CASSFGLTQYF	TGTGCCAGCAGTTTTGGATTGACCCAGTACTTC
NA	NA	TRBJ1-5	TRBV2	CASRAGSGSNQPQHF	TGTGCCAGCAGAGCAGGGTCGGGCAGCAATCAGCCCCAGCATTTT
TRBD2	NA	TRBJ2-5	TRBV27	CASSPPGTSGIDRQETQYF	TGTGCCAGCAGTCCTCCCGGGACTAGCGGGATAGACCGACAAGAGACCCAGTACTTC
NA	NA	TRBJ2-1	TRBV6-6	CASRRTSGRYPHNEQFF	TGTGCCAGCAGGCGAACCTCCGGACGATACCCTCACAATGAGCAGTTCTTC
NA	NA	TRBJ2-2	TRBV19	CASYRAPTGELFF	TGTGCCAGCTACAGGGCACCCACCGGGGAGCTGTTTTTT
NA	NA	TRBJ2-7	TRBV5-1	CASSLPSDSEQYF	TGCGCCAGCAGCTTGCCCTCTGACAGCGAGCAGTACTTC
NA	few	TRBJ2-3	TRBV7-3	CASSYRTGADTQYF	TGTGCCAGCAGCTACCGGACGGGAGCAGATACGCAGTATTTT
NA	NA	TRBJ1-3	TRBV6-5	CASSSTGSRRGNTIYF	TGTGCCAGCAGTTCTACCGGGTCCCGAAGGGGAAACACCATATATTTT
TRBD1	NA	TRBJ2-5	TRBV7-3	CATDRGREQETQYF	TGTGCCACCGACAGGGGGCGCGAGCAAGAGACCCAGTACTTC
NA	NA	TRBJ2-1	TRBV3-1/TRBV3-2	CASSQGSGEQFF	TGTGCCAGCAGCCAAGGGAGCGGGGAGCAGTTCTTC
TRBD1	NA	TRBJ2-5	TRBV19	CASSRSRGQETQYF	TGTGCCAGTAGTAGGTCCAGGGGGCAAGAGACCCAGTACTTC
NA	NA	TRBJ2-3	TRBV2	CASSWTVGAEKRTDTQYF	TGTGCCAGCAGTTGGACGGTGGGGGCCGAGAAACGCACAGATACGCAGTATTTT
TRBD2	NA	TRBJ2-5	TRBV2	CASGKTSGKETQYF	TGTGCCAGCGGGAAGACTAGCGGTAAAGAGACCCAGTACTTC
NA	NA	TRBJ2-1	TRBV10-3	CAISSGHYNEQFF	TGTGCCATCAGCTCGGGACACTACAATGAGCAGTTCTTC
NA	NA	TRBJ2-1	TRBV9	CASSEGEAQYNEQFF	TGTGCCAGCAGCGAGGGAGAGGCTCAATACAATGAGCAGTTCTTC
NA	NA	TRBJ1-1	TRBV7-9	CASSFRGLGEAFF	TGTGCCAGCAGCTTTCGTGGATTAGGTGAAGCTTTCTTT
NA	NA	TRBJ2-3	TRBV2	CASSREADTQYF	TGTGCCAGCAGCCGTGAAGCAGATACGCAGTATTTT
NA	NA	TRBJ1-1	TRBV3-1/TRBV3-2	CASSQLDGGAFF	TGTGCCAGCAGCCAACTGGATGGAGGGGCTTTCTTT
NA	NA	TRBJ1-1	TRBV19	CASQTGEWAEAFF	TGTGCCAGCCAGACAGGCGAATGGGCTGAAGCTTTCTTT
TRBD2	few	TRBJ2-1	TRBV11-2	CASSPGGSNEQFF	TGTGCCAGCAGCCCCGGGGGGTCCAATGAGCAGTTCTTC
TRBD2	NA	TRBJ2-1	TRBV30	CASGLALSNEQFF	TGTGCCTCGGGACTAGCCCTTTCCAATGAGCAGTTCTTC
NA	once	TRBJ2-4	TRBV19	CASSQGSLAKNIQYF	TGTGCCAGTAGTCAGGGGAGCCTAGCCAAAAACATTCAGTACTTC
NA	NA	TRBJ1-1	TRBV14	CASSLGFYTEAFF	TGTGCCAGCAGCCTAGGGTTTTACACTGAAGCTTTCTTT
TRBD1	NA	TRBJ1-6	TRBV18	CASSLRTGQVSPLHF	TGTGCCAGCTCACTACGGACAGGGCAGGTTTCACCCCTCCACTTT
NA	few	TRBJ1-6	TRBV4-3	CASSQERQGLENSPLHF	TGCGCCAGCAGCCAAGAGAGGCAGGGGTTGGAGAATTCACCCCTCCACTTT
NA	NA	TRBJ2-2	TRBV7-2	CASSSGTAKNTGELFF	TGTGCCAGCAGCTCTGGGACCGCCAAAAACACCGGGGAGCTGTTTTTT
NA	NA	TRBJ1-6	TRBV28	CASRDNSPLHF	TGTGCCAGCAGAGATAATTCACCCCTCCACTTT
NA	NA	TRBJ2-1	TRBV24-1	CATSDSTGLLPAGEQFF	TGTGCCACCAGTGATTCTACCGGGTTATTACCGGCGGGTGAGCAGTTCTTC
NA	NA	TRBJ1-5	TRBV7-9	CASSLFLGGAINQPQHF	TGTGCCAGCAGCCTCTTCCTCGGAGGGGCCATCAATCAGCCCCAGCATTTT
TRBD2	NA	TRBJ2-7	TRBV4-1	CASSQAAREGYEQYF	TGCGCCAGCAGCCAGGCGGCGCGGGAGGGTTACGAGCAGTACTTC
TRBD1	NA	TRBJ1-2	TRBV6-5	CASSPNGQGAMGYTF	TGTGCCAGCAGTCCAAACGGACAGGGGGCAATGGGCTACACCTTC
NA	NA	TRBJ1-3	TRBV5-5	CASSQNRDSGNTIYF	TGTGCCAGCAGCCAAAACAGGGACTCTGGAAACACCATATATTTT
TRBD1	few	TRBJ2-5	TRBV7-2	CASSLGTGEGETQYF	TGTGCCAGCAGCTTAGGGACAGGGGAGGGAGAGACCCAGTACTTC
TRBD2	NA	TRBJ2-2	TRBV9	CASSGWTSGRTGELFF	TGTGCCAGCAGCGGATGGACTAGCGGGAGGACCGGGGAGCTGTTTTTT
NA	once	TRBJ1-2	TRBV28	CASSLGSGTYGYTF	TGTGCCAGCAGTTTAGGGTCAGGGACCTATGGCTACACCTTC
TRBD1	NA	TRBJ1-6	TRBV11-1	CASSLDWTGSSPLHF	TGTGCCAGCAGCTTAGATTGGACAGGGTCTTCACCCCTCCACTTT
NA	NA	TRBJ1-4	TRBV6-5	CASSALNEKLFF	TGTGCCAGCTCTGCGCTAAATGAAAAACTGTTTTTT
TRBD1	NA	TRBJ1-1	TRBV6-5	CASSSGTGSSEAFF	TGTGCCAGCAGTTCCGGGACAGGGAGTTCTGAAGCTTTCTTT
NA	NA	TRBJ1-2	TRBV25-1	CASSELDGKDYGYTF	TGTGCCAGCAGTGAATTAGACGGGAAGGACTATGGCTACACCTTC
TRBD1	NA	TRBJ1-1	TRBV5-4	CASSLDRGITNTEAFF	TGTGCCAGCAGCTTGGACAGGGGGATAACGAACACTGAAGCTTTCTTT
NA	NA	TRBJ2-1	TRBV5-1	CASSLGSLNSEQFF	TGCGCCAGCAGCTTGGGGTCCCTCAATTCGGAGCAGTTCTTC
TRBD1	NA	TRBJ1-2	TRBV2	CASSEALGTGSKGYTF	TGTGCCAGCAGTGAAGCGCTTGGGACAGGGTCGAAAGGCTACACCTTC
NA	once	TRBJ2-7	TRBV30	CAWSVGRVAYEQYF	TGTGCCTGGAGTGTTGGCAGGGTAGCCTACGAGCAGTACTTC